Below, 23 T cell receptor beta chains from the same sample are listed, as sequenced in a study of T cells in Graves' hyperthyroidism and ophthalmopathy. Authors of the study amplified TCR beta CDR3 regions from RNA transcripts. Primed by the HTBI set, a first-round RT-PCR was run on the TCR CDR3. TCRdb reprocessed the multiplex PCR reads with MiXCR, giving one entry per CDR3 protein. The table lists hundreds of thousands of distinct CDR3 sequences, less than 15% of them singletons, with about 9.1% in the top ten. The sequencing sample was made of blood. Every receptor here comes from a woman aged 18 to 35 with Graves' hyperthyroidism.

This clonotype was seen repeatedly, ten times or more. The chain links TRBV5-1 to TRBJ2-5; the match to TRBD2 covers 11 bases. This CDR3 spans 15 amino acids. Trimming removed 6 bases from V and 3 bases from J; junction bases left unmatched: 7. CDR1 SGHRS and CDR2 YFSETQ come from the germline V gene. Here the CDR3 DNA reads TGCGCCAGCATCCCGGGACTAGCGGACAAAGAGACCCAGTACTTC. The encoded protein is CASIPGLADKETQYF.

This chain connects TRBV9 to TRBJ1-2, with D unclear. Germline V gene data show CDR1 as SGDLS and CDR2 as YYNGEE. The CDR3 length is 11 residues. Trimming stripped 0 bases from V and 6 bases from J, with 3 bases between. This chain's CDR3 is CASSVVNGYTF. The CDR3 nucleotides are TGTGCCAGCAGCGTAGTTAATGGCTACACCTTC.

This clonotype appeared many times. The CDR3 DNA reads TGTGCCAGCAGCTCAAAAATACCGCTAGCTAGGGTTACAGATACGCAGTATTTT. Its translation is CASSSKIPLARVTDTQYF. This chain links TRBV13 with TRBJ2-3, with a possible D match to TRBD2 (5 bases). Germline assignment: CDR1 PRHDT and CDR2 FYEKMQ (reference sequence). Trimming removed 4 bases at V and 3 bases at J, with 23 bases between. This CDR3 contains 18 residues.

This clonotype was observed many times. This chain links TRBV12-3 or TRBV12-4 with TRBJ1-2; tentatively, D is TRBD1 (6 bases). CDR3 length: 14 amino acids. The V end lost 1 base, the J end lost 4 bases, and 10 bases lay between the germline ends. The CDR3 nucleotides are TGTGCCAGCAGTTTAGAAGGGGGACTCTATGGCTACACCTTC. Translated: CASSLEGGLYGYTF.

This chain uses TRBV6-1 with TRBJ1-5, with TRBD1 matching 8 bases. This CDR3 is built from 15 residues. Germline V CDR1 and CDR2: MNHNS, SASEGT. V gave up 6 bases and J gave up 2 bases; unmatched junction bases: 6. Written as DNA, the CDR3 is TGTGCCAGCAGCCGCCGGGGACAGGGCAATCAGCCCCAGCATTTT. This encodes CASSRRGQGNQPQHF.

Turning to this clonotype: One end of the junction varies from germline; a read error may be responsible. The chain joins TRBV19 to TRBJ2-1; 7 nucleotides match TRBD2. The CDR3 runs to 14 residues. Germline CDR1 and CDR2: LNHDA and SQIVND (reference sequence). CDR3 residues: CASREAGPRNKQFF. The CDR3 DNA is TGTGCCAGTAGAGAAGCGGGACCCCGCAATAAGCAGTTCTTC.

This clonotype has more than one count but fewer than ten. The chain recombines TRBV4-3 with TRBJ1-2, with a tentative D call TRBD1 (5 bases). V gave up 0 bases and J gave up 0 bases, with 11 bases separating them. The CDR3 loop spans 16 amino acids. Germline CDR1 is LGHNA and CDR2 is YSLEER. In nucleotides, the CDR3 is TGCGCCAGCAGCCAAGACGGGCGGGGGGCTAACTATGGCTACACCTTC. Its protein is CASSQDGRGANYGYTF.

This clonotype was seen ten or more times. V usage is TRBV14 and J usage is TRBJ2-1; the D gene is possibly TRBD1 (6 bases). The V gene's germline CDR1 is SGHDN and CDR2 FVKESK. The CDR3 covers 17 residues. The V end was cut by 1 base, the J end by 0 bases, with 13 bases between. The CDR3 protein is CASSQVLGASSYNEQFF. The CDR3 region has the DNA TGTGCCAGCAGCCAAGTTTTGGGGGCGAGCTCCTACAATGAGCAGTTCTTC.

The chain employs TRBV18 and TRBJ2-1, with 12 nucleotides matching TRBD2. Germline trimming cut 2 bases from V and 0 bases from J; bases unmatched to any gene: 5. The CDR3 runs 18 residues. Per the germline V gene, CDR1 is KGHSH and CDR2 is LQKENI. The CDR3 sequence: CASSPELAGGGSYNEQFF. CDR3 DNA sequence: TGTGCCAGCTCACCAGAACTAGCGGGAGGAGGCTCCTACAATGAGCAGTTCTTC.

This clonotype has more than one count but fewer than ten. V and J are TRBV5-1 and TRBJ2-5, with D tentatively TRBD1 or TRBD2 (5 bases each). CDR1 is SGHRS, CDR2 YFSETQ, per germline. The CDR3 runs 14 residues. The V gene lost 4 bases and the J gene lost 2 bases, with 12 bases spanning the gap. The CDR3: CASSVRGNQETQYF. CDR3 in DNA: TGCGCCAGCAGCGTCCGGGGCAATCAAGAGACCCAGTACTTC.

This clonotype was detected many times. The chain is built from TRBV7-2 and TRBJ2-2, with 12 bases matching TRBD2. Germline trimming cut 4 bases from V and 4 bases from J; bases unmatched to any gene: 1. The germline CDR1 and CDR2 sequences are SGHTA and FQGNSA. The CDR3 has 15 amino acids. CDR3 DNA: TGTGCCAGCAGCTCGGGACTAGCGGGCACCGGGGAGCTGTTTTTT. This sequence encodes CASSSGLAGTGELFF.

This clonotype has at least ten counts. The chain uses TRBV6-1 and TRBJ1-1; D gene unclear. V lost 3 bases to trimming and J lost 4 bases, with 6 bases between them. CDR1 is MNHNS, CDR2 SASEGT, per germline. CDR3 length: 12 residues. CDR3 DNA: TGTGCCAGCAGTGATTGGGTCACTGAAGCTTTCTTT. This sequence encodes CASSDWVTEAFF.

There are many counts of this clonotype. The chain uses TRBV29-1 and TRBJ2-5, with D perhaps being TRBD1 or TRBD2 (5 bases each). Germline CDR1 is SQVTM and CDR2 is ANQGSEA. There are 13 residues in the CDR3. V shed 6 bases and J shed 3 bases, with 14 bases lying between them. CDR3 bases: TGCAGCGTCTCGACCGGGACGGAAGAGACCCAGTACTTC. Amino acids: CSVSTGTEETQYF.

This clonotype was seen ten or more times. The rearrangement links TRBV28 to TRBJ2-7; 9 nucleotides agree with TRBD2. Germline values: CDR1 MDHEN, CDR2 SYDVKM. J was trimmed by 2 bases and V by 5 bases; bases with no gene match: 7. The CDR3 spans 15 residues. CDR3 sequence: CASSRQGLAPYEQYF. The CDR3, as DNA: TGTGCCAGCAGTAGGCAGGGACTAGCCCCCTACGAGCAGTACTTC.

This clonotype was detected a few times. The chain is built from TRBV19 and TRBJ1-2, with a possible D match to TRBD1 (6 bases). The CDR3 length is 14 residues. The germline V gene encodes CDR1 LNHDA and CDR2 SQIVND (reference sequence). Deletions cut 5 bases from V and 7 bases from J, with 17 bases between. This CDR3 reads CASSETGFSRGYTF. In DNA form, the CDR3 reads TGTGCCAGTAGTGAAACAGGGTTCTCGCGTGGCTACACCTTC. The variable domain in full, with the rest retrieved from reference TRBV19 and TRBJ1-2, is DGGITQSPKYLFRKEGQNVTLSCEQNLNHDAMYWYRQDPGQGLRLIYYSQIVNDFQKGDIAEGYSVSREKKESFPLTVTSAQKNPTAFYLCASSETGFSRGYTFGSGTRLTVV.

This clonotype was counted many times. The chain links TRBV19 to TRBJ2-1; unclear D gene. V was clipped by 5 bases and J by 4 bases, with 6 bases between them. CDR3 size: 12 residues. Germline V CDR1 and CDR2: LNHDA, SQIVND (reference sequence). The CDR3 loop reads CASSELYNEQFF. As DNA, the CDR3 is TGTGCCAGTAGTGAGCTGTACAATGAGCAGTTCTTC.

This clonotype has ten or more counts. The gene calls are TRBV20-1 and TRBJ2-5; D is unclear. Germline CDR1 DFQATT, CDR2 SNEGSKA (reference sequence). The ends were cut back, 6 bases at V and 5 bases at J, with 10 bases in the middle. The CDR3 is 11 amino acids. CDR3 in amino acids: CSAPTTETQYF. The DNA for the CDR3 is TGCAGTGCGCCGACAACCGAGACCCAGTACTTC.

The rearrangement links TRBV25-1 to TRBJ2-7, with 7 bases fitting TRBD2. The CDR3 spans 14 residues. Trimming cost V 1 base and J 3 bases; bases outside gene matches: 3. CDR1 and CDR2 from the germline V gene are MGHDK and SYGVNS. The CDR3 spells CASSEWGGSYEQYF. The CDR3, as DNA: TGTGCCAGCAGTGAATGGGGGGGGAGCTACGAGCAGTACTTC.

The chain links TRBV6-1 to TRBJ1-5; 8 bases align to TRBD1. The CDR3 loop spans 14 amino acids. V lost 6 bases to trimming and J lost 6 bases; unmatched junction nucleotides: 7. Germline assignment: CDR1 MNHNS and CDR2 SASEGT. The DNA for the CDR3 is TGTGCCAGCAGGGGTACAGGGGGTGGTCAGCCCCAGCATTTT. Translated, it gives CASRGTGGGQPQHF.

At least ten counts were recorded for this clonotype. The gene calls are TRBV11-2 and TRBJ2-3; D ambiguous. Germline values: CDR1 SGHAT, CDR2 FQNNGV. CDR3 length equals 15 residues. Deletions cut 6 bases from V and 1 base from J, with 14 bases between. CDR3 nucleotide sequence: TGTGCCAGCAGACCACCCGGACGAGGCACAGATACGCAGTATTTT. Translated: CASRPPGRGTDTQYF. Looking up the rest from reference TRBV11-2 and TRBJ2-3 gives the full variable domain: EAGVAQSPRYKIIEKRQSVAFWCNPISGHATLYWYQQILGQGPKLLIQFQNNGVVDDSQLPKDRFSAERLKGVDSTLKIQPAKLEDSAVYLCASRPPGRGTDTQYFGPGTRLTVL.

CDR3 region: CSGDGGGNTIYF. The CDR3 DNA sequence: TGCAGCGGCGATGGGGGTGGAAACACCATATATTTT. The chain carries TRBV29-1 and TRBJ1-3, with TRBD1 as a possible D gene (5 bases). Germline CDR1 reads SQVTM; CDR2 reads ANQGSEA. V was trimmed by 7 bases and J by 3 bases, leaving 10 bases between them. This CDR3 has 12 amino acids.

This clonotype was recorded many times. The chain uses TRBV5-6 and TRBJ2-7; a possible D gene is TRBD1 (6 bases). Germline-derived CDR1 and CDR2 are SGHDT and YYEEEE. V lost 0 bases to trimming and J lost 3 bases, with 16 bases between them. The CDR3 sequence is 16 residues long. The CDR3 reads CASSLDRTGTNYEQYF. CDR3 DNA: TGTGCCAGCAGCTTGGACCGCACCGGGACAAACTACGAGCAGTACTTC.

The chain links TRBV3-1 to TRBJ2-2, with TRBD1 matching 9 bases. This CDR3 comprises 15 residues. J gave up 6 bases and V 3 bases, and 5 bases lay outside the gene matches. Germline CDR1 LGHDT, CDR2 YNNKEL (reference sequence). The DNA of the CDR3 is TGTGCCAGCAGCCAGACGGACAGGGGAGCCGGGGAGCTGTTTTTT. Amino acids: CASSQTDRGAGELFF.